This T cell receptor (beta chain) was retrieved from a study of CD8 T cells in Susac syndrome. Whole-study results and caveats: The CD4+ T cell repertoires of Susac syndrome were found to show no clonal expansion.

The table lists this clonotype with a count of one. Its antigen remains unknown. RNA was extracted with the RNeasy kit, and a quantity of about 0.45 to 1 ug was reverse transcribed using random hexamers. An immunoSEQ multiplex PCR generated amplified TCR beta CDR3 products spanning 54 Vbeta and 13 Jbeta. TCRdb reprocessed the immunoSEQ multiplex PCR reads with MiXCR, giving one entry per CDR3 protein. The data contain approximately 190,000 distinct CDR3 sequences, around 95% of them singletons. The CDR3 covers 16 residues. Germline CDR1 reads LGHNA; CDR2 reads YSLEER. V gave up 0 bases and J gave up 1 base, with 7 bases separating them. Negative isolation yielded CD8+ and CD4+ T cells; FACS enriched TEMRA cells.

Specimen: CD4+ T cells from PBMCs. V usage is TRBV4-3 and J usage is TRBJ1-6; no reliable D call. The origin of this receptor is a human donor with Susac syndrome. The DNA of the CDR3 is TGCGCCAGCAGCCAAGAGGCATCTTCCTATAATTCACCCCTCCACTTT. It encodes CASSQEASSYNSPLHF.